The 22 T cell receptor beta chains in this list originate from one sample, sequenced in a study of glioma-infiltrating T cells. The iRepertoire nested amplicon-rescue multiplex PCR amplified TCR alpha and beta CDR3s from RNA. TCRdb redid the calling of the multiplex PCR reads with MiXCR, one entry per CDR3 protein. The sample lists approximately 400,000 distinct CDR3 sequences; roughly two fifths were seen once. The sequenced material came from glioma tissue, nonneoplastic brain tissue, or PBMCs (not recorded which). These receptors came from a human donor with low-grade glioma or glioblastoma, undergoing nonglioma brain surgery, or in good health (not recorded which).

V and J are TRBV5-5 and TRBJ2-7; D tentatively reads TRBD1 or TRBD2 (6 bases each). The V end was cut by 4 bases, the J end by 0 bases, with 17 bases between. In germline, CDR1 is SGHKS, CDR2 YYEKEE (reference sequence). CDR3 length: 16 residues. The CDR3 loop is CASSKREGGSSYEQYF. CDR3 DNA: TGTGCCAGCAGCAAACGCGAAGGGGGGAGCTCCTACGAGCAGTACTTC.

This clonotype occurred many times. The chain links TRBV28 to TRBJ1-1; possibly TRBD1 for D (5 bases). Trimming took off 8 bases at V and 1 base at J, with 8 bases between the two ends. The CDR3 contains 12 residues. Germline CDR1 reads MDHEN; CDR2 reads SYDVKM. The CDR3 DNA is TGTGCCAGCTGGGGCCCGAACACTGAAGCTTTCTTT. Translation: CASWGPNTEAFF. The entire variable domain, with the rest obtained from reference TRBV28 and TRBJ1-1, is as follows: DVKVTQSSRYLVKRTGEKVFLECVQDMDHENMFWYRQDPGLGLRLIYFSYDVKMKEKGDIPEGYSVSREKKERFSLILESASTNQTSMYLCASWGPNTEAFFGQGTRLTVV.

In its sample, this clonotype was seen a few times. The chain has TRBV20-1 and TRBJ2-3, with TRBD2 matching 10 bases. CDR3 length: 14 residues. V shed 6 bases and J 6 bases; nucleotides not matched to a gene: 9. The germline V gene has CDR1 DFQATT and CDR2 SNEGSKA (reference sequence). This CDR3 reads CSAGLAGEMDTQYF. In nucleotides, the CDR3 is TGCAGTGCCGGGCTAGCGGGAGAGATGGATACGCAGTATTTT.

This clonotype was recorded at least ten times. The V gene is TRBV4-3, the J gene TRBJ1-2; TRBD1 might be the D (5 bases). Germline CDR1 LGHNA, CDR2 YSLEER. V lost 0 bases, J lost 8 bases, and 10 bases lay in between. The CDR3 loop spans 13 amino acids. The CDR3 DNA is TGCGCCAGCAGCCAAGAACCAGGGACCGGCTACACCTTC. It is translated as CASSQEPGTGYTF.

Points on this clonotype: Because it lacks the conserved phenylalanine or tryptophan at the end, this CDR3 is likely a read error. The chain couples TRBV20-1 to TRBJ2-3; possibly TRBD2 for D (5 bases). V was trimmed by 7 bases and J by 1 base, leaving 21 bases between them. CDR3 length: 16 residues. Germline lookup yields CDR1 DFQATT and CDR2 SNEGSKA (reference sequence). CDR3 nucleotide sequence: TGCAGTGTTCCCGCGATTAGGAGCGGAGGCACAGATACGCAGTATTCT. Its protein product is CSVPAIRSGGTDTQYS.

Remarks on this clonotype: A read error may account for a junction end that differs from germline. The chain is built from TRBV7-2 and TRBJ2-7; 9 bases line up with TRBD2. The germline V gene has CDR1 SGHTA and CDR2 FQGNSA. The CDR3 spans 15 residues. CDR3 in amino acids: CVSIQTQTSGYEQYF. DNA of the CDR3: TGCGTCAGCATCCAAACTCAGACTAGCGGCTACGAGCAGTACTTC.

There are a few counts of this clonotype. The chain uses TRBV5-1 and TRBJ2-5; 14 nucleotides align to TRBD2. Germline V gene lookup returns CDR1 SGHRS and CDR2 YFSETQ. J was trimmed by 2 bases and V by 3 bases; bases with no gene match: 3. The CDR3 runs to 16 residues. This CDR3 reads CASSSGLAGGQETQYF. The DNA for the CDR3 is TGCGCCAGCAGCTCCGGACTAGCGGGAGGACAAGAGACCCAGTACTTC.

Ten or more counts support this clonotype. The rearrangement links TRBV6-6 to TRBJ1-2; no firm D call. The CDR3 covers 17 residues. In germline, CDR1 is MNHNY, CDR2 SVGAGI (reference sequence). The V end was cut by 0 bases, the J end by 3 bases, with 17 bases between. In nucleotides, the CDR3 is TGTGCCAGCAGTTACTCGAAGGTCCCAGGACTGGACTATGGCTACACCTTC. Translating it yields CASSYSKVPGLDYGYTF.

In regard to this clonotype: This may be a read error: a much more frequent sequence differs by one nucleotide. The conserved final phenylalanine or tryptophan is absent from the CDR3, which likely points to a read error. The genes are TRBV6-6 and TRBJ2-4, with D perhaps TRBD2 (5 bases). The V gene's germline CDR1 is MNHNY and CDR2 SVGAGI (reference sequence). The CDR3 length is 16 residues. V was cut by 2 bases and J by 4 bases, with 15 bases left in between. The CDR3, as DNA: TGTGCCAGCAGTTACCCCGGATTACGAGGGAAAAACATTCAGTACTCC. Protein product: CASSYPGLRGKNIQYS.

This clonotype was detected only once. A much larger clonotype is one base distant, so this may be a read error. V gene TRBV6-2 or TRBV6-3 combines with J gene TRBJ2-1; 12 bases line up with TRBD1. This CDR3 has 16 residues. CDR1 and CDR2 (germline): MNHEY, SVGEGT. The CDR3, as DNA: TGTGCCAACAGTTCTCCCCGGGACAGGGGGCGTGATGAGCAGTTCTTC. Its translation is CANSSPRDRGRDEQFF.

The V call is TRBV25-1, the J call TRBJ1-5, with D perhaps matching TRBD1 (5 bases). CDR1 MGHDK and CDR2 SYGVNS come from the germline V gene. The CDR3 loop spans 14 amino acids. The V end lost 3 bases, the J end lost 6 bases, and 12 bases lay between the germline ends. As DNA, the CDR3 is TGTGCCAGCAGTGAGGGGGAAAGGACTCAGCCCCAGCATTTT. Its protein is CASSEGERTQPQHF.

The V gene is TRBV12-3 or TRBV12-4, the J gene TRBJ1-4; the D is unclear. The CDR3 covers 14 residues. V was clipped by 3 bases and J by 2 bases, with 7 bases between them. The DNA for the CDR3 is TGTGCCAGCAGTTTCTTGGACACTAATGAAAAACTGTTTTTT. This encodes CASSFLDTNEKLFF.

To note about this clonotype: Relative to the germline gene, one junction end is altered; a read error may explain this. J is TRBJ1-6 and V is TRBV7-9, with D perhaps TRBD1 (5 bases). The germline V gene has CDR1 SEHNR and CDR2 FQNEAQ (reference sequence). The CDR3 consists of 12 residues. This CDR3 reads CAGSIRVGPLHF. The CDR3 coding sequence is TGTGCCGGCAGCATCAGGGTCGGGCCCCTCCACTTT.

The rearrangement joins TRBV7-9 to TRBJ2-7; D ambiguous. CDR1 and CDR2 from the germline V gene are SEHNR and FQNEAQ (reference sequence). Trimming removed 2 bases from V and 2 bases from J, with 13 bases in between. This CDR3 is 15 amino acids long. Here the CDR3 reads CASSLPAYPPYEQYF. In nucleotides, the CDR3 is TGTGCCAGCAGCTTACCGGCGTATCCCCCCTACGAGCAGTACTTC.

This clonotype was recorded a few times. The chain combines TRBV10-3 with TRBJ2-1, with TRBD2 matching 13 bases. The trim removed 5 bases at V and 3 bases at J, leaving 4 bases unmatched. Per germline, CDR1 ENHRY and CDR2 SYGVKD. This CDR3 has 16 residues. The CDR3 bases are TGTGCCATCAGTCCCGGGACTAGCGGGGTCTACAATGAGCAGTTCTTC. Translated: CAISPGTSGVYNEQFF.

The rearrangement joins TRBV7-2 to TRBJ1-1, with 10 positions matching TRBD1. This CDR3 is built from 14 residues. Trimming took 5 bases from V and 4 from J; bases not matched to a gene: 4. The germline CDR1 and CDR2 sequences are SGHTA and FQGNSA. CDR3 bases: TGTGCCAGCAGCCGGGACAGGGGCAGCACTGAAGCTTTCTTT. This translates into CASSRDRGSTEAFF.

This clonotype showed up many times. This chain connects TRBV7-6 to TRBJ2-3, with 7 bases fitting TRBD1. The CDR3 runs 15 residues. Germline V gene sequence: CDR1 SGHVS, CDR2 FNYEAQ. After removal of 3 bases from V and 2 bases from J, the junction contained 5 bases not matched to a gene. CDR3 region: CASSFQTGHTDTQYF. DNA of the CDR3: TGTGCCAGCAGCTTTCAGACAGGGCACACAGATACGCAGTATTTT.

This sequence joins TRBV12-3 or TRBV12-4 and TRBJ1-1; D is unresolved. Trimming removed 2 bases at V and 5 bases at J, with 15 bases between. The CDR3 extends over 15 amino acids. The CDR3: CASSLRVYGGTEAFF. The CDR3, as DNA: TGTGCCAGCAGTTTACGCGTGTACGGTGGAACTGAAGCTTTCTTT.

With regard to this clonotype: Sequence at one end of the junction differs from germline and may be a read error. V gene TRBV4-3 combines with J gene TRBJ2-5; 13 nucleotides match TRBD2. CDR1 is LGHNA and CDR2 is YSLEER in the germline V gene. CDR3 length: 20 residues. The CDR3 DNA follows: TGCGCCAACAGCCAAGTCCCCTCACGGGGACTAGCGGGACCTCAAGAGACCCAGTACTTC. Amino acids: CANSQVPSRGLAGPQETQYF.

Note on this clonotype: This could be a read error, since a much larger clone is one nucleotide away. The V and J genes are TRBV20-1 and TRBJ2-3, with D unclear. Germline loops: CDR1 DFQATT, CDR2 SNEGSKA (reference sequence). With 5 bases removed from V and 3 bases from J, the gap between germline ends came to 12 bases. This CDR3 is 13 amino acids long. CDR3 region: CSAECWATDTQYF. Written as DNA, the CDR3 is TGCAGTGCTGAGTGCTGGGCTACAGATACGCAGTATTTT.

There are many counts of this clonotype. The chain recombines TRBV25-1 with TRBJ1-3; D is unresolved. The CDR3 totals 14 residues. Germline V gene lookup returns CDR1 MGHDK and CDR2 SYGVNS. V dropped 3 bases and J dropped 4 bases, with 10 bases sitting between them. This CDR3 is CASSDDRKGNTIYF. The CDR3 nucleotides read TGTGCCAGCAGTGATGACCGTAAGGGAAACACCATATATTTT.

The chain carries TRBV20-1 and TRBJ2-1; D is unresolved. Germline lookup yields CDR1 DFQATT and CDR2 SNEGSKA (reference sequence). Trimming pared 2 bases from V and 12 bases from J, leaving 20 bases between. The length of the CDR3 is 14 residues. Written as DNA, the CDR3 is TGCAGTGCTAGAACTCCGGGCACCGACAAGGGGCAGTTCTTC. It encodes CSARTPGTDKGQFF.